Shown below are 6 T cell receptor beta chains from a single sample sequenced in a study of blood T cell repertoires in COVID-19. Sequenced by immunoSEQ multiplex PCR; TCRdb stores in-frame clones only, minus some. Counted here are roughly 120,000 clones, around 80% occurring once; the ten biggest clones make up around 4.2%. Specimen: peripheral blood. These receptors all stem from a human donor in a cohort sampled during active or convalescent COVID-19.

This chain connects TRBV7-6 to TRBJ1-5; D is unresolved. The CDR3 covers 15 residues. V gave up 1 base and J gave up 2 bases, with 9 bases separating them. Germline V gene sequence: CDR1 SGHVS, CDR2 FNYEAQ. CDR3 region: CASSLEGGGNQPQHF. The CDR3 DNA reads TGTGCCAGCAGCTTAGAGGGCGGGGGCAATCAGCCCCAGCATTTT.

This chain connects TRBV19 to TRBJ2-2, with TRBD1 matching over 10 bases. Germline V gene data show CDR1 as LNHDA and CDR2 as SQIVND (reference sequence). This CDR3 comprises 16 residues. V shed 6 bases, J shed 0 bases, and the junction held 4 bases outside the gene matches. CDR3 sequence (DNA): TGTGCCAGTAGGCGGGACAGGGGACCGAACACCGGGGAGCTGTTTTTT. This codes for CASRRDRGPNTGELFF.

The V and J genes are TRBV13 and TRBJ2-2, with 8 nucleotides matching TRBD2. V lost 4 bases to trimming and J lost 0 bases; unmatched junction nucleotides: 19. The V gene's germline CDR1 is PRHDT and CDR2 FYEKMQ (reference sequence). The CDR3 is made up of 21 amino acids. For the CDR3, the DNA is TGTGCCAGCAGCTGGGGGACTAGTCCGCACACCAGACAAACGAACACCGGGGAGCTGTTTTTT. Translating gives CASSWGTSPHTRQTNTGELFF.

This chain links TRBV10-2 with TRBJ2-3; 9 bases match TRBD2. The CDR3 has 15 residues. Per the germline V gene, CDR1 is WSHSY and CDR2 is SAAADI. With V trimmed by 4 bases and J by 1 base, 3 bases remained unmatched. The CDR3 loop is CASSVASGGTDTQYF. In DNA, the CDR3 is TGCGCCAGCAGTGTGGCTAGCGGGGGCACAGATACGCAGTATTTT.

The gene calls are TRBV18 and TRBJ1-1; D might be TRBD1 (5 bases). CDR3 length: 13 residues. Germline CDR1 reads KGHSH; CDR2 reads LQKENI. Between the trimmed V and J ends, which lost 6 bases and 3 bases, there was a span of 11 bases. For the CDR3, the DNA is TGTGCCAGCTCCCGGGCGGGGGACACTGAAGCTTTCTTT. Amino acids: CASSRAGDTEAFF.

This clone was found once. The chain is built from TRBV7-2 and TRBJ2-7; no reliable D call. Germline V gene lookup returns CDR1 SGHTA and CDR2 FQGNSA. This CDR3 has 14 residues. With 1 base removed from V and 0 bases from J, the gap between germline ends came to 7 bases. CDR3 protein: CASSLEINSYEQYF. CDR3 sequence (DNA): TGTGCCAGCAGCTTAGAAATCAACTCCTACGAGCAGTACTTC.